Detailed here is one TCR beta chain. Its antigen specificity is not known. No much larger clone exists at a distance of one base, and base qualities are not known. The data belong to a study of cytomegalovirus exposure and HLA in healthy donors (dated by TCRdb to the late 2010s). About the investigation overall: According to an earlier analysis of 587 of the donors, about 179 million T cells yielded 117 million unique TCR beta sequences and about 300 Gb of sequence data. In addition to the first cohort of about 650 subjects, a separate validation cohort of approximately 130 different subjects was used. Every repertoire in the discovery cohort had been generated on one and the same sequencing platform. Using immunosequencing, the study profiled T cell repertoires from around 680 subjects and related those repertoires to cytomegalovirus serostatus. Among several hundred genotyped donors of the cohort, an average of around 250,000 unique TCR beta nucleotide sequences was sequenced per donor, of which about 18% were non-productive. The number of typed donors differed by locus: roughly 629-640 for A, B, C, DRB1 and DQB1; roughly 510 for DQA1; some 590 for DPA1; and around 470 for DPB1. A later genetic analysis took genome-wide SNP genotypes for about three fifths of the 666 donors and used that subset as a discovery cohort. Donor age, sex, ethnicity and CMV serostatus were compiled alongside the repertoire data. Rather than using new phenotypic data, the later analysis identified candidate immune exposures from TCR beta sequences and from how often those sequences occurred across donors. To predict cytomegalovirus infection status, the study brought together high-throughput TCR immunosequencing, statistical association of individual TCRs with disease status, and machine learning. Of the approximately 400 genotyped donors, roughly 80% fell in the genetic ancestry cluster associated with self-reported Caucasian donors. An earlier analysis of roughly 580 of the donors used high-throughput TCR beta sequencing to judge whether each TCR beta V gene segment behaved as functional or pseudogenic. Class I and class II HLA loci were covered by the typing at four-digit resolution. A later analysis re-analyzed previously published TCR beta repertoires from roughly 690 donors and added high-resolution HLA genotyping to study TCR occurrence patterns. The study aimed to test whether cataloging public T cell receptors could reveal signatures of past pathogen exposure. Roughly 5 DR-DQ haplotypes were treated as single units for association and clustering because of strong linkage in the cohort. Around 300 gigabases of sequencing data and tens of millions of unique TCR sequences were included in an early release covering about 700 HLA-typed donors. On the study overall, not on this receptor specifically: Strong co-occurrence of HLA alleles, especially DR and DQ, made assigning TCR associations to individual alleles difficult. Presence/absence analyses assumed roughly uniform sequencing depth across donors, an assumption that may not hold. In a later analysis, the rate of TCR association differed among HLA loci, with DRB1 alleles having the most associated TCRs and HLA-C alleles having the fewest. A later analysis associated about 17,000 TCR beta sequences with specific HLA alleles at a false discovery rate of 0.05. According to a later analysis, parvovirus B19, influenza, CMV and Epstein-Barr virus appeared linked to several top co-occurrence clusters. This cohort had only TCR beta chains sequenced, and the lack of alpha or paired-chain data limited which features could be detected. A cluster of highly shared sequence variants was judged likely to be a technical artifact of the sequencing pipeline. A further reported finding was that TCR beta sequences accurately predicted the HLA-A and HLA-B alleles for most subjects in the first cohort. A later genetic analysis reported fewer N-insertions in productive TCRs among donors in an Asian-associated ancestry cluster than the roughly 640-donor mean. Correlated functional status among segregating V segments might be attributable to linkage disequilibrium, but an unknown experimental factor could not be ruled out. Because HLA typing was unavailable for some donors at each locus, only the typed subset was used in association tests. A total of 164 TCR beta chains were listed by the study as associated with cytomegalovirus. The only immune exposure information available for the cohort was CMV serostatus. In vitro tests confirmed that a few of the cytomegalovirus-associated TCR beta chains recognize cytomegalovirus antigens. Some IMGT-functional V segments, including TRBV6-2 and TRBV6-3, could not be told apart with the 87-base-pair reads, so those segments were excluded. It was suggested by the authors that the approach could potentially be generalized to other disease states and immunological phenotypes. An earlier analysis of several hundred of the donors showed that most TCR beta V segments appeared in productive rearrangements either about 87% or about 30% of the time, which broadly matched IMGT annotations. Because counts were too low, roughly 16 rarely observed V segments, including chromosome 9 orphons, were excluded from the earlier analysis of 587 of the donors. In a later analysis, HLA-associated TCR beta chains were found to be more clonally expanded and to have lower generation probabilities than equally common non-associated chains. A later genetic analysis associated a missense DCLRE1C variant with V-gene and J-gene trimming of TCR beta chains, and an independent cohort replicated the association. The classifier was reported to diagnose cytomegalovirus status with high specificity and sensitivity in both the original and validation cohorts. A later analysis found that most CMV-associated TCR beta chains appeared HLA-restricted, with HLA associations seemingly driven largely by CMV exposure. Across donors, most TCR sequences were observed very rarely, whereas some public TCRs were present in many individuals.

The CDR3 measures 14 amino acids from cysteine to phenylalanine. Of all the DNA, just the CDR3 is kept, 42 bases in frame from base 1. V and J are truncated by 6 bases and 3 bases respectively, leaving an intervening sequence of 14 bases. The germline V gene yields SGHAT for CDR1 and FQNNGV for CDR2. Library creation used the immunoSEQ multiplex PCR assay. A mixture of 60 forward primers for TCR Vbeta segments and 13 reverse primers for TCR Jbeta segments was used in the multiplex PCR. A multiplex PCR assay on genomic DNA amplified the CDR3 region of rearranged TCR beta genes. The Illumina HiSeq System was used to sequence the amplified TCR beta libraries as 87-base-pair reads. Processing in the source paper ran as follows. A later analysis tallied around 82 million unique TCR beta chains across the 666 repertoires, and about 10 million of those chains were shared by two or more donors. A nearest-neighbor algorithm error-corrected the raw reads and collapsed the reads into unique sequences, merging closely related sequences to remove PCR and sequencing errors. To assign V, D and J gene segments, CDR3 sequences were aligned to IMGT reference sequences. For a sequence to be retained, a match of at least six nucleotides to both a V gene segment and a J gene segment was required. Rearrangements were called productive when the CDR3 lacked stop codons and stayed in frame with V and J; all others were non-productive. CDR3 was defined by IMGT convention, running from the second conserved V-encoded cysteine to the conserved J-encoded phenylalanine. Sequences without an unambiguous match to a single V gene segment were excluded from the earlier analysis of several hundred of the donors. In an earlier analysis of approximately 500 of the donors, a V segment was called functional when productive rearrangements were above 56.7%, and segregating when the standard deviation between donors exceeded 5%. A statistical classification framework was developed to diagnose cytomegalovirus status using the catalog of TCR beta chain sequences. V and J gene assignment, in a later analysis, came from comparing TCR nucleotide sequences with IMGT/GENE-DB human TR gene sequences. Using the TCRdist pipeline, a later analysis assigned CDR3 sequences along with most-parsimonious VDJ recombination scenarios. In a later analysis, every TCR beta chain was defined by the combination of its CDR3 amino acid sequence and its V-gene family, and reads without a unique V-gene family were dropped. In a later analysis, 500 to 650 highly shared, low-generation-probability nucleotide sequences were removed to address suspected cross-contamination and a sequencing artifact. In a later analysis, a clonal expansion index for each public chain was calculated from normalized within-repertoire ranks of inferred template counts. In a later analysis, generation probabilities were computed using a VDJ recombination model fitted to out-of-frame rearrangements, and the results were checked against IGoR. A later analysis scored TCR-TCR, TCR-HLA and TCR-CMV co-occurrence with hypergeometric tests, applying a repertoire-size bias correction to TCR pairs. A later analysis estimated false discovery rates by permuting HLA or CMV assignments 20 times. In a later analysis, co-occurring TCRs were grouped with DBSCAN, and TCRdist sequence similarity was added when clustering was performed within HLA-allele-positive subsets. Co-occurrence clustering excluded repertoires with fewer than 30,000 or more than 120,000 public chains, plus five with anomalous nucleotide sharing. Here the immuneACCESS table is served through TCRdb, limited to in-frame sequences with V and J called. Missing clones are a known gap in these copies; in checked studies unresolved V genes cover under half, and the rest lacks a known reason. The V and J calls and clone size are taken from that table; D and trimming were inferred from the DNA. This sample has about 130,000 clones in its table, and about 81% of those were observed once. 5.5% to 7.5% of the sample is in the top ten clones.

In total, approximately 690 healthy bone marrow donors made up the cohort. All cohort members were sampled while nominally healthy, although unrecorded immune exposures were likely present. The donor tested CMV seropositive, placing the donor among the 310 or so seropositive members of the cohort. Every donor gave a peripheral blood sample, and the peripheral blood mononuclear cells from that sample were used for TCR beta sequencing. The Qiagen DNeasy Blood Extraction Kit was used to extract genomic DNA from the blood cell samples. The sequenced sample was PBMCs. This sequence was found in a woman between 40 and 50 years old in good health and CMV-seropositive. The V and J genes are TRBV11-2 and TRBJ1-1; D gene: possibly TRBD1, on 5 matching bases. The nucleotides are TGTGCCAGCAGTACTTCCCCGGGGGACACTGAAGCTTTCTTT. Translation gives CASSTSPGDTEAFF.